The rows below give T cell receptor beta chains drawn from one sample of a study of blood T cell repertoires in COVID-19. Assay used: immunoSEQ multiplex PCR; TCRdb lists only in-frame clones, some missing. In the table there are 300,000 to 400,000 clones, around 87% of which are singletons. The sequenced sample consisted of PBMCs or T cells enriched from blood (not recorded which). These receptors all come from a man aged 18 to 30 who had recovered from COVID-19. The CDR3 runs from the conserved cysteine through the conserved F or W. Fields, in order: clone size, V gene, D gene, CDR3 length, J gene, CDR3 protein, CDR3 DNA. A D gene is named only where the DNA matches it firmly. Rows give clone size only sometimes, using once, few, many, or a class for an expanded clone.

>.|TRBV4-1|TRBD2|17|TRBJ2-1
CASSQDGRSGGAHEQFF
TGCGCCAGCAGCCAAGACGGCCGTAGCGGGGGGGCGCATGAGCAGTTCTTC
>.|TRBV4-1|TRBD2|17|TRBJ2-7
CASSQDHGLAGGYEQYF
TGCGCCAGCAGCCAAGATCATGGACTAGCGGGCGGCTACGAGCAGTACTTC
>.|TRBV5-1|.|14|TRBJ2-2
CASSSGTPPGELFF
TGCGCCAGCAGCTCCGGGACACCACCCGGGGAGCTGTTTTTT
>.|TRBV7-2|TRBD2|16|TRBJ2-1
CASTLLLAGGPGEQFF
TGTGCCAGCACCCTATTACTAGCGGGAGGGCCGGGCGAGCAGTTCTTC
>.|TRBV5-1|.|15|TRBJ2-3
CASSLWARGTDTQYF
TGCGCCAGCAGCTTATGGGCGCGCGGCACAGATACGCAGTATTTT
>.|TRBV6-2/TRBV6-3|TRBD1|19|TRBJ2-7
CASSYRPVGQGPQRGEQYF
TGTGCCAGCAGTTACCGCCCCGTAGGACAGGGGCCGCAAAGGGGGGAGCAGTACTTC
>.|TRBV14|TRBD2|12|TRBJ2-1
CASSPRTSEQFF
TGTGCCAGCAGCCCCCGGACTAGCGAGCAGTTCTTC
>.|TRBV19|.|12|TRBJ1-5
CASRYSNQPQHF
TGTGCCAGTAGGTATAGCAATCAGCCCCAGCATTTT
>.|TRBV1|.|16|TRBJ1-3
CTSSQDPEYLGNTIYF
TGCACCAGCAGCCAAGATCCGGAGTATCTCGGAAACACCATATATTTT
>.|TRBV6-5|.|15|TRBJ2-2
CASSPQGGVSGELFF
TGTGCCAGCAGCCCACAGGGTGGAGTGTCCGGGGAGCTGTTTTTT
>.|TRBV4-2|TRBD1|16|TRBJ1-2
CASSQDPLQGGVGYTF
TGTGCCAGCAGCCAAGATCCCTTACAGGGGGGGGTTGGCTACACCTTC
>once|TRBV30|.|15|TRBJ1-3
CAWSGATFAGNTIYF
TGTGCCTGGTCAGGGGCGACGTTCGCTGGAAACACCATATATTTT
>.|TRBV6-1|.|16|TRBJ1-2
CASSEALQQGNYGYTF
TGTGCCAGCAGTGAAGCGCTTCAGCAGGGGAACTATGGCTACACCTTC
>.|TRBV5-8|TRBD1|14|TRBJ1-5
CASSVLDRNQPQHF
TGTGCCAGCAGCGTACTGGACAGGAATCAGCCCCAGCATTTT
>.|TRBV20-1|.|13|TRBJ2-7
CSASSSGLGEQYF
TGCAGTGCTAGTAGTAGCGGTCTTGGCGAGCAGTACTTC
>.|TRBV18|TRBD1|15|TRBJ2-5
CASSPGDRGLETQYF
TGTGCCAGCTCACCGGGCGACAGGGGGCTTGAGACCCAGTACTTC
>.|TRBV18|.|14|TRBJ2-7
CASSPTEGINEQYF
TGTGCCAGCTCACCAACGGAGGGGATAAACGAGCAGTACTTC
>.|TRBV4-3|.|13|TRBJ2-1
CASSQVEANEQFF
TGCGCCAGCAGCCAAGTGGAGGCAAATGAGCAGTTCTTC
>.|TRBV5-1|.|17|TRBJ2-3
CASSLALWRGVDDTQYF
TGCGCCAGCAGCTTGGCTCTTTGGAGAGGAGTCGATGATACGCAGTATTTT
>.|TRBV7-9|TRBD1|15|TRBJ2-1
CASSFSQGSDNEQFF
TGTGCCAGCAGCTTCTCACAGGGGTCCGACAATGAGCAGTTCTTC
>.|TRBV11-3|TRBD1|13|TRBJ1-1
CASSQGARTEAFF
TGTGCCAGCAGTCAGGGGGCTAGAACTGAAGCTTTCTTT
>.|TRBV6-5|TRBD1|14|TRBJ2-7
CASNRQGASYEQYF
TGTGCCAGCAACCGACAGGGGGCCTCTTACGAGCAGTACTTC
>.|TRBV7-9|.|13|TRBJ2-7
CASSPTIPYEQYF
TGTGCCAGCAGCCCGACTATCCCCTACGAGCAGTACTTC
>.|TRBV7-9|.|17|TRBJ2-7
CASSLVIGTGASYEQYF
TGTGCCAGCAGCTTAGTAATTGGCACAGGCGCCTCCTACGAGCAGTACTTC
>.|TRBV5-8|TRBD1|17|TRBJ1-4
CASSLGQGATTNEKLFF
TGTGCCAGCAGCCTTGGACAGGGGGCCACAACTAATGAAAAACTGTTTTTT
>few|TRBV10-3|TRBD1|14|TRBJ2-5
CAISLQGGQETQYF
TGTGCCATCAGTTTACAGGGGGGCCAAGAGACCCAGTACTTC
>.|TRBV10-3|TRBD1|14|TRBJ2-3
CAIEGGSGTDTQYF
TGTGCCATCGAAGGGGGCTCAGGCACAGATACGCAGTATTTT
>.|TRBV3-1/TRBV3-2|.|13|TRBJ1-5
CASSQGEDQPQHF
TGTGCCAGCAGCCAAGGAGAAGATCAGCCCCAGCATTTT
>.|TRBV11-3|.|14|TRBJ1-1
CASSQRPGDTEAFF
TGTGCCAGCAGCCAGCGTCCAGGGGACACTGAAGCTTTCTTT
>.|TRBV7-9|TRBD2|15|TRBJ2-1
CASSYGLATYNEQFF
TGTGCCAGCAGCTACGGACTAGCGACCTACAATGAGCAGTTCTTC
>.|TRBV6-2/TRBV6-3|.|13|TRBJ1-5
CASSSTGFQPQHF
TGTGCCAGCAGTTCCACAGGGTTTCAGCCCCAGCATTTT
>.|TRBV9|TRBD1|17|TRBJ1-1
CASSVVGQGGIGTEAFF
TGTGCCAGCAGCGTAGTGGGACAGGGGGGGATAGGGACTGAAGCTTTCTTT
>.|TRBV6-1|.|17|TRBJ1-3
CASSESTGLTLGNTIYF
TGTGCCAGCAGTGAGTCCACAGGGTTAACGCTTGGAAACACCATATATTTT
>.|TRBV27|.|15|TRBJ1-5
CASSLGGLSNQPQHF
TGTGCCAGCAGTTTAGGAGGGTTGAGCAATCAGCCCCAGCATTTT
>.|TRBV5-4|TRBD2|14|TRBJ2-7
CASRPRGGRYEQYF
TGTGCCAGCAGACCGCGGGGGGGCCGCTACGAGCAGTACTTC
>.|TRBV24-1|.|17|TRBJ2-1
CATSDPGRGRSYNEQFF
TGTGCCACCAGTGACCCCGGGCGGGGCCGCTCCTACAATGAGCAGTTCTTC
>.|TRBV11-1|TRBD2|13|TRBJ2-3
CASSFPGGDTQYF
TGTGCCAGCAGCTTCCCCGGGGGGGATACGCAGTATTTT
>.|TRBV5-1|TRBD2|16|TRBJ2-1
CASSLPLAGGRDEQFF
TGCGCCAGCAGCCTTCCTCTAGCGGGAGGGCGGGATGAGCAGTTCTTC
>once|TRBV29-1|TRBD2|13|TRBJ2-1
CSVGVGGANEQFF
TGCAGCGTTGGGGTCGGGGGGGCCAATGAGCAGTTCTTC
>.|TRBV7-9|TRBD1|14|TRBJ1-4
CASSLRTGVEKLFF
TGTGCCAGCAGCCTACGGACAGGGGTGGAAAAACTGTTTTTT
>.|TRBV11-2|TRBD1|17|TRBJ1-4
CASSPRFQGGSNEKLFF
TGTGCCAGCAGCCCGAGATTCCAGGGGGGATCTAATGAAAAACTGTTTTTT
>.|TRBV18|.|13|TRBJ1-1
CASSLDRNTEAFF
TGTGCCAGCTCACTAGACAGGAACACTGAAGCTTTCTTT
>.|TRBV9|.|16|TRBJ1-3
CASSVATGISGNTIYF
TGTGCCAGCAGCGTAGCAACAGGGATCTCTGGAAACACCATATATTTT
>.|TRBV19|.|15|TRBJ1-2
CASSGGGNSGYGYTF
TGTGCCAGTAGTGGGGGAGGTAATTCTGGCTATGGCTACACCTTC